This note documents a single T cell receptor (beta chain) sequence. Trimming stripped 1 base from V and 8 bases from J, with 14 bases between. There are 14 residues in the CDR3. Treatment in this sample: oral pan-JAK inhibitor, 5-10 mg twice daily. Isolated RNA was reverse transcribed into cDNA used as the sequencing template. The method was immunoSEQ multiplex PCR; TCRdb's version includes in-frame clones alone and lacks a portion of them. Among approximately 210,000 clones listed, around 65% were seen once. This entry belongs to a study of CD8+ T cells in alopecia areata. The clonotype was recovered from a human donor with alopecia areata. This rearrangement joins TRBV23-1 to TRBJ1-2; the D is unclear. TRBV23-1 has ORF status, its function being uncertain. Sample: CD4+ T cells sorted from blood, taken between weeks 43 and 45, from a patient treated with tofacitinib. The CDR3 coding sequence is TGCGCCAGCAGTCAATTGGGAGGATCGGAGGGCTACACCTTC. Amino acid sequence: CASSQLGGSEGYTF.